This TCR beta chain emerged from a study of blood T cell repertoires in COVID-19. Data came from immunoSEQ multiplex PCR; TCRdb stores just in-frame clones and leaves some out. The sample holds approximately 280,000 clones; 85% are singletons and the top ten take roughly 2.6%. The CDR3 spans 14 residues. V gave up 5 bases and J gave up 4 bases; unmatched junction bases: 7. Germline CDR1 reads SQVTM; CDR2 reads ANQGSEA. Individuals drawn from under 30 US areas were about 18 to 95 years old. This TCR derives from a woman in her 50s who had recovered from COVID-19. Sample: PBMCs or T cells enriched from blood (not recorded which). The V call is TRBV29-1, the J call TRBJ1-5, with TRBD1 matching over 8 bases. For the CDR3, the DNA is TGCAGCGTTACCGGGACAGGAAATAATCAGCCCCAGCATTTT. Encoded protein: CSVTGTGNNQPQHF. The entire variable domain, with the rest obtained from reference TRBV29-1 and TRBJ1-5, is as follows: SAVISQKPSRDICQRGTSLTIQCQVDSQVTMMFWYRQQPGQSLTLIATANQGSEATYESGFVIDKFPISRPNLTFSTLTVSNMSPEDSSIYLCSVTGTGNNQPQHFGDGTRLSIL.